Listed below are T cell receptor beta chains from one sample, sequenced in a study of blood T cell repertoires in COVID-19. Produced via immunoSEQ multiplex PCR; TCRdb's table is partial and in-frame only. The sample has tens of thousands of clones, more than 65% seen once. The sample consisted of peripheral blood. All receptors come from a woman in her 50s with acute or convalescent COVID-19. The conserved cysteine and the conserved F or W are not part of the CDR3 here. The order of the fields is V gene, CDR3 length, J gene, CDR3 protein.

v_call: TRBV4-1
cdr3_length: 12
j_call: TRBJ2-5
cdr3_aa: ASSQWYRGKTQY

v_call: TRBV18
cdr3_length: 13
j_call: TRBJ2-5
cdr3_aa: ASSPTGGFDGTQY

v_call: TRBV24-1
cdr3_length: 13
j_call: TRBJ2-7
cdr3_aa: ATSVTTGGIHEQY

v_call: TRBV30
cdr3_length: 11
j_call: TRBJ2-7
cdr3_aa: AWSRSSGREQY

v_call: TRBV6-5
cdr3_length: 12
j_call: TRBJ2-3
cdr3_aa: ASSLSGDGDTQY

v_call: TRBV3-1/TRBV3-2
cdr3_length: 13
j_call: TRBJ2-7
cdr3_aa: ASSQEGRGSYEQY

v_call: TRBV4-3
cdr3_length: 11
j_call: TRBJ2-5
cdr3_aa: ASSQVFGETQY

v_call: TRBV10-3
cdr3_length: 11
j_call: TRBJ1-5
cdr3_aa: AISEYGRQPQH

v_call: TRBV5-6
cdr3_length: 14
j_call: TRBJ2-7
cdr3_aa: ASSFWDRGPAYEQY

v_call: TRBV6-5
cdr3_length: 13
j_call: TRBJ2-7
cdr3_aa: ASSRRQGTLGEQY

v_call: TRBV19
cdr3_length: 13
j_call: TRBJ2-2
cdr3_aa: ASIATSPNTGELF

v_call: TRBV28
cdr3_length: 11
j_call: TRBJ2-7
cdr3_aa: ASSQGAIYEQY

v_call: TRBV19
cdr3_length: 11
j_call: TRBJ1-5
cdr3_aa: ASSREAAGPQH

v_call: TRBV5-1
cdr3_length: 11
j_call: TRBJ1-2
cdr3_aa: ASSPQGARGYT

v_call: TRBV7-2
cdr3_length: 13
j_call: TRBJ1-6
cdr3_aa: ASSLVARVNSPLH

v_call: TRBV30
cdr3_length: 10
j_call: TRBJ1-1
cdr3_aa: AWRQINTEAF

v_call: TRBV5-1
cdr3_length: 10
j_call: TRBJ2-2
cdr3_aa: ASSFSTGELF